The clone carrying this T cell receptor beta chain turned up a few times. The target antigen is unknown. This CDR3 contains 15 residues. V lost 5 bases and J lost 5, with 18 bases in between. Germline lookup yields CDR1 ENHRY and CDR2 SYGVKD. These data originate in a study of T-cell memory formation after mild COVID-19. As for the study in general: Across donors, TCR clusters were largely donor specific. Whole-study results and caveats: Some SARS-CoV-2-responding clones were already detected in memory before infection. There was a balanced CD4/CD8 profile in clones contracting day 15 to 85, and later expanders leaned CD4+.

TCRdb used MiXCR to reprocess the 5' RACE reads, holding one entry per CDR3 protein. The repertoire has approximately 210,000 distinct CDR3 sequences, 25% to 35% of them found once; the top ten carry about an eighth. The rearrangement links TRBV10-3 to TRBJ2-5, with D possibly matching TRBD1 (6 bases). The sample comprised PBMCs or a T cell subset sorted from them (not recorded which). This receptor was taken from an adult woman who had mild COVID-19 (a few samples of this study predate the infection). Cell type and time point are not known. This CDR3 reads CAISPRDMSMETQYF. DNA for the CDR3: TGTGCCATCAGTCCCAGGGACATGTCGATGGAGACCCAGTACTTC.